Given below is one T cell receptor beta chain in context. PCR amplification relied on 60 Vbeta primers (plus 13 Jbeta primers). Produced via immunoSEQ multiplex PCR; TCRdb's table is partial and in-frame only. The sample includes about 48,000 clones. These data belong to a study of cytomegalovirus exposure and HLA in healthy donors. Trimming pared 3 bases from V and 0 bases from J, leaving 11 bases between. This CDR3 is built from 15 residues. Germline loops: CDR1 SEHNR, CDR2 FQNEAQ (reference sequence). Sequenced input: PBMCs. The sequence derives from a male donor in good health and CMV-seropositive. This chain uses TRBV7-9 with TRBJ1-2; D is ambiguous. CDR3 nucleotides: TGTGCCAGCAGCTTCCAAGCCCGAACTAACTATGGCTACACCTTC. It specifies CASSFQARTNYGYTF.